This TCR beta chain was identified in a study of cytomegalovirus exposure and HLA in healthy donors. Amplification used 60 Vbeta primers and 13 Jbeta primers. Original processing methods: In a later analysis, of 70 million to 85 million unique beta chains, 9 million to 11 million appeared in at least two donors. Repertoires were generated with immunoSEQ multiplex PCR, while TCRdb's copy carries only in-frame clones and drops some. That table gives V, J and clone size, and the DNA gave D and trimming. Altogether around 170,000 clones are present, over 70% being singletons, with the ten largest covering about 1.5%. V was pared by 4 bases and J by 3 bases, with 6 bases of the junction left unmatched. Looked up from germline, CDR1 is SGDLS and CDR2 is YYNGEE. This CDR3 comprises 15 residues. Regarding the study as a whole: Reportedly, HLA-A and HLA-B alleles of most subjects were accurately predicted from TCR beta. Follow-up analysis seemed to connect common viral pathogens with several of the most significant clusters identified.

Regarding this clone: The antigen is unknown.

This chain links TRBV9 with TRBJ2-1; 8 positions agree with TRBD2. The receptor was derived from a man between 18 and 35 years old in good health and CMV-seronegative. Sequencing was performed on PBMCs. The CDR3 DNA follows: TGTGCCAGCAGCCGGGATAGCGGGGTCTACAATGAGCAGTTCTTC. It translates to CASSRDSGVYNEQFF.